This T cell receptor (beta chain) was captured in a study of cytomegalovirus exposure and HLA in healthy donors. Overall study context: HLA-typed donors were the source of approximately 88 million unique TCRs held in an early data release. Study-wide results and limits: Later, an analysis showed that TCR beta chains associated with HLA were more clonally expanded than others that were equally common.

The PCR used 60 Vbeta and 13 Jbeta primers. The assay was immunoSEQ multiplex PCR, and TCRdb's table has in-frame clones only and misses some. The sample shows over 70,000 clones, approximately 80% of them seen only once. Germline values: CDR1 SNHLY, CDR2 FYNNEI. V lost 7 bases and J lost 4, with 16 bases in between. The CDR3 extends over 14 amino acids. A word on this clone: Antigen unknown.

The TCR was taken from a man aged 45-60 years in good health and CMV-seropositive. This chain links TRBV2 with TRBJ1-2, with D unclear. The sequenced sample consisted of PBMCs. DNA for the CDR3: TGTGCCAGCACCACCAAGAATCCGAGCTATGGCTACACCTTC. It encodes CASTTKNPSYGYTF.